This entry describes one T cell receptor beta chain. Its antigen remains unknown. PCR was performed using 60 Vbeta and 13 Jbeta primers. TCRdb's table, derived via immunoSEQ multiplex PCR, lists solely in-frame clones and lacks some. The data contain around 86,000 clones, just over 75% of them singletons. This sample is drawn from a study of cytomegalovirus exposure and HLA in healthy donors. Study outcomes and limitations: Common viral pathogens seemed, in a later analysis, to connect with several of the most significant clusters.

The length of the CDR3 is 17 residues. From germline, CDR1 is LNHDA and CDR2 SQIVND (reference sequence). Trimming cost V 6 bases and J 0 bases; bases outside gene matches: 10. V is TRBV19 and J is TRBJ2-7; 11 nucleotides line up with TRBD2. Material: PBMCs. The TCR sequence derives from a man aged 45 to 65 in good health and CMV-seropositive. The CDR3 is CASSLPATSGDSYEQYF. CDR3 nucleotide sequence: TGTGCCAGTAGCTTACCCGCGACTAGCGGGGACTCCTACGAGCAGTACTTC.